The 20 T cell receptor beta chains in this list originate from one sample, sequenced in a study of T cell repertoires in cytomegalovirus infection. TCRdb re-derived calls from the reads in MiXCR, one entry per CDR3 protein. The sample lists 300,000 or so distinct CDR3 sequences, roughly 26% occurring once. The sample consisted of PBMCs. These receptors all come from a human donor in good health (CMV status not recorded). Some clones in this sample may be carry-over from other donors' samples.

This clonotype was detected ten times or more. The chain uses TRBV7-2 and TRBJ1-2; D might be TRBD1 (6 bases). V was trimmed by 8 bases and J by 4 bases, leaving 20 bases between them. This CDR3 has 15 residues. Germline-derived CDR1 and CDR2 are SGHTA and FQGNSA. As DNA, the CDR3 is TGTGCCAGCTCCCTAGGGGGGATCGGGTTCTATGGCTACACCTTC. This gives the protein CASSLGGIGFYGYTF.

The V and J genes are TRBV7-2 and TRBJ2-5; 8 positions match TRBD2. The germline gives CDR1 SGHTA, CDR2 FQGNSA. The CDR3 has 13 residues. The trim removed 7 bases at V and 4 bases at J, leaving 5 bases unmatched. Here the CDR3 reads CASNLAGGETQYF. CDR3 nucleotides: TGTGCCAGCAACCTAGCGGGTGGAGAGACCCAGTACTTC.

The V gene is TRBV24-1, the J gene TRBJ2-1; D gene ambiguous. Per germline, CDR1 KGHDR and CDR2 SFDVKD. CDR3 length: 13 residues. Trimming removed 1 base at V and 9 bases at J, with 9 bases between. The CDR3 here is CATSDFPMAEQFF. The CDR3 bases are TGTGCCACCAGTGATTTTCCGATGGCTGAGCAGTTCTTC.

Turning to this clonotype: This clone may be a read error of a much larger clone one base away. Here the CDR3 reads CASSLAVTGLYEQYF. CDR3 DNA sequence: TGTGCCAGCAGCTTAGCAGTCACAGGGTTGTACGAGCAGTACTTC. The chain uses TRBV7-4 and TRBJ2-7, with D possibly matching TRBD1 (6 bases). In germline, CDR1 is SGHVT, CDR2 SQSDAQ. The CDR3 loop spans 15 amino acids. The V gene lost 0 bases and the J gene lost 4 bases, with 13 bases spanning the gap.

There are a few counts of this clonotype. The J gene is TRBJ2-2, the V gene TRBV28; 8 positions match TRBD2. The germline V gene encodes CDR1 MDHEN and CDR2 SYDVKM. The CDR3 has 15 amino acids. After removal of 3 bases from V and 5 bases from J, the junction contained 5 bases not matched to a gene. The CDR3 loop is CASSFSGSRTGELFF. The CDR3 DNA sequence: TGTGCCAGCAGTTTCAGCGGGAGTCGGACCGGGGAGCTGTTTTTT.

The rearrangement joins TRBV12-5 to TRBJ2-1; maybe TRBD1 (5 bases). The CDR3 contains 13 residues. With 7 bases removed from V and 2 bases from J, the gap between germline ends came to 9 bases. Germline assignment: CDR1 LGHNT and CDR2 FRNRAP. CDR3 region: CASAGIPYNEQFF. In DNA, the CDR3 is TGTGCTAGTGCAGGGATCCCCTACAATGAGCAGTTCTTC.

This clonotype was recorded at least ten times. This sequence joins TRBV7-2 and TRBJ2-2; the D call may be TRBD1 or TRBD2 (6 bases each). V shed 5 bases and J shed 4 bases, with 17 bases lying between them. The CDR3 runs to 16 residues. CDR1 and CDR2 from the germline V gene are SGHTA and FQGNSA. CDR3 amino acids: CASSLGGGPGTGELFF. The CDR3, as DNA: TGTGCCAGCAGCCTAGGAGGGGGGCCTGGCACCGGGGAGCTGTTTTTT.

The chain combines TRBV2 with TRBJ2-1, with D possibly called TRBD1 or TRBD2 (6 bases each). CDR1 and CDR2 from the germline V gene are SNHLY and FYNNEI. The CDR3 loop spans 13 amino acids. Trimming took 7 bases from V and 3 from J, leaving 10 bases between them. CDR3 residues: CASTGDFYNEQFF. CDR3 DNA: TGTGCCAGCACAGGGGACTTCTACAATGAGCAGTTCTTC.

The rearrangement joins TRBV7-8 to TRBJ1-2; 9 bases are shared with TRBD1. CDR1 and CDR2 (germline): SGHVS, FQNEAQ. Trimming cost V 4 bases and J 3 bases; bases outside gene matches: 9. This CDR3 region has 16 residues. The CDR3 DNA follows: TGTGCCAGCAGCTCCGGGACAGGGACTCTCGACTATGGCTACACCTTC. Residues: CASSSGTGTLDYGYTF.

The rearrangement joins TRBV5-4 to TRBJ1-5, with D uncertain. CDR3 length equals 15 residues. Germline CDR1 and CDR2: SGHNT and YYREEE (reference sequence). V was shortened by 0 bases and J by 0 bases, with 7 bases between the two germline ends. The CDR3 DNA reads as TGTGCCAGCAGCTTGGGGGAGGGTAGCAATCAGCCCCAGCATTTT. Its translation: CASSLGEGSNQPQHF.

CDR3 sequence (DNA): TGTGCCAGCAGCTTATCGCTGGGGCCGGTCTATGAGCAGTTCTTC. As protein: CASSLSLGPVYEQFF. This sequence joins TRBV11-2 and TRBJ2-1; D is possibly TRBD1 (5 bases). Trimming stripped 2 bases from V and 8 bases from J, with 16 bases between. This CDR3 spans 15 amino acids. Germline V CDR1 and CDR2: SGHAT, FQNNGV.

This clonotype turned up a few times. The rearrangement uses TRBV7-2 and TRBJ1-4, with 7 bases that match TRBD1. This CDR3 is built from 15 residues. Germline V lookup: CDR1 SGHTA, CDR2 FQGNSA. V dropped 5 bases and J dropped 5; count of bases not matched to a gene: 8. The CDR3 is CASSTRTGENEKLFF. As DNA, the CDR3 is TGTGCCAGCAGCACAAGGACAGGAGAAAATGAAAAACTGTTTTTT. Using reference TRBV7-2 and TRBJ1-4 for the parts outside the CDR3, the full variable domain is GAGVSQSPSNKVTEKGKDVELRCDPISGHTALYWYRQSLGQGLEFLIYFQGNSAPDKSGLPSDRFSAERTGGSVSTLTIQRTQQEDSAVYLCASSTRTGENEKLFFGSGTQLSVL.

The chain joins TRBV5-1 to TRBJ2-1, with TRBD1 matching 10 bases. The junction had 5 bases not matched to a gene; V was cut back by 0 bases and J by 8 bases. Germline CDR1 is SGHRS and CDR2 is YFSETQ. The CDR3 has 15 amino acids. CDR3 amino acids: CASSLVGTGVDEQFF. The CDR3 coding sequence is TGCGCCAGCAGCTTGGTAGGGACAGGGGTCGATGAGCAGTTCTTC.

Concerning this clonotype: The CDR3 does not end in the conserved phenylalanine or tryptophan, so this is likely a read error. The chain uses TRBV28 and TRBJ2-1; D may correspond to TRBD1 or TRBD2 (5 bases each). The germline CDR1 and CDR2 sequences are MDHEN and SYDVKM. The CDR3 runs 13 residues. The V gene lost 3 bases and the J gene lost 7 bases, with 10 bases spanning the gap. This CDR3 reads CASSFGGLNEQFV. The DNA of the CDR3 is TGTGCCAGCAGTTTTGGGGGTCTAAATGAGCAGTTCGTA.

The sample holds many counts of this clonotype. The CDR3 nucleotides read TGTGCCAGCAGCCGCCCAGGCACGGGTAATGAAAAACTGTTTTTT. It is translated as CASSRPGTGNEKLFF. The chain uses TRBV7-2 and TRBJ1-4; no clear D gene. The CDR3 sequence is 15 residues long. Trimming stripped 5 bases from V and 4 bases from J, with 14 bases between. Germline CDR1 SGHTA, CDR2 FQGNSA.

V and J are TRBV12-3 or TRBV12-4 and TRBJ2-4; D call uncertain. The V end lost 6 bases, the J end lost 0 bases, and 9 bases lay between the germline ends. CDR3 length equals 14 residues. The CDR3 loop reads CASRPTLAKNIQYF. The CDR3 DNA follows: TGTGCCAGCAGACCCACACTAGCCAAAAACATTCAGTACTTC.

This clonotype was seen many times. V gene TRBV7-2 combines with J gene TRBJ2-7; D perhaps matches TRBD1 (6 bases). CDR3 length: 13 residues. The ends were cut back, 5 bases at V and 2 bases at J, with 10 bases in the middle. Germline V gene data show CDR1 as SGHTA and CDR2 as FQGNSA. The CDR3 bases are TGTGCCAGCAGCACAGGGCATCCCTACGAGCAGTACTTC. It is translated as CASSTGHPYEQYF.

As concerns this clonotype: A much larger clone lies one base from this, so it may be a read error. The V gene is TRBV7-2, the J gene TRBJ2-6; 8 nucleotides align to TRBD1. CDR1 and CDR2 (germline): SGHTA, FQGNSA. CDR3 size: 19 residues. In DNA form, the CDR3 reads TGTGCCAGCAGGCCCCCAGCCGGACAGGGCCCCCGCGGGGCCAACGTCCTGGCTTTC. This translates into CASRPPAGQGPRGANVLAF.

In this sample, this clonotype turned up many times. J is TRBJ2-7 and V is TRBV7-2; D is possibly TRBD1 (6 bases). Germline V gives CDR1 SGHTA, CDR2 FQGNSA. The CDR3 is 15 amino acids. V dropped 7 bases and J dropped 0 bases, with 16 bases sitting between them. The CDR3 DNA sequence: TGTGCCAGCACCGTTATCCAGGGGAGCTCCTACGAGCAGTACTTC. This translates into CASTVIQGSSYEQYF.

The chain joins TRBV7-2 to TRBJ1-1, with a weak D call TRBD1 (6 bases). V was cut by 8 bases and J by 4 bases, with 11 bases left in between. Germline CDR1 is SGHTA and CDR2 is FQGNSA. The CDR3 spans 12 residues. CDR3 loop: CASLQGTTEAFF. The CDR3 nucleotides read TGTGCCAGCCTACAGGGAACCACTGAAGCTTTCTTT.